A single sample is the source of the 23 T cell receptor beta chains below, sequenced in a study of CD8+CD57+ T cells in acquired aplastic anemia. Template material for TCR beta VDJ and CDR3 profiling consisted of genomic DNA. TCRdb reanalysed the reads using MiXCR and keeps one entry per CDR3 protein. The sample contains over 150,000 distinct CDR3 sequences, about 48% of which appear only once. Material: sorted CD4+, CD8+, or CD8+CD57+ T cells (not recorded which) from PBMCs. Every receptor here comes from a human donor in good health.

Comment on this clonotype: This sequence may be a read error, since a much larger clone differs from it by one base. This rearrangement joins TRBV6-2 or TRBV6-3 to TRBJ1-6, with D perhaps TRBD1 (5 bases). The CDR3 length is 16 residues. Germline-derived CDR1 and CDR2 are MNHEY and SVGEGT. For the CDR3, the DNA is TGTGCCTGCAGAGACAGACGATCGGGGGATAATTCACCCCTCCACTTT. Its translation: CACRDRRSGDNSPLHF.

With respect to this clonotype: A single base separates this from a much larger clone, so it may be a read error. The J gene is TRBJ2-2, the V gene TRBV5-6; D perhaps matches TRBD2 (5 bases). The CDR3 contains 11 residues. CDR1 and CDR2 from the germline V gene are SGHDT and YYEEEE. DNA for the CDR3: TGTGCCAGCAGCTTGGCCGGGGAGCCGTTTTTT. It specifies CASSLAGEPFF.

The rearrangement joins TRBV2 to TRBJ1-1; D not certain. The germline V and J ends were trimmed by 4 bases and 3 bases, with 6 bases remaining between them. The CDR3 consists of 12 residues. Germline V gene sequence: CDR1 SNHLY, CDR2 FYNNEI. In DNA form, the CDR3 reads TGTGCCAGCAGTGTCGCAGACACTGAAGCTTTCTTT. Amino acid sequence: CASSVADTEAFF. The full variable domain, its missing parts supplied by reference TRBV2 and TRBJ1-1, is EPEVTQTPSHQVTQMGQEVILRCVPISNHLYFYWYRQILGQKVEFLVSFYNNEISEKSEIFDDQFSVERPDGSNFTLKIRSTKLEDSAMYFCASSVADTEAFFGQGTRLTVV.

The chain joins TRBV7-9 to TRBJ1-1; possible D gene TRBD1, 6 bases. The CDR3 consists of 13 residues. The germline gives CDR1 SEHNR, CDR2 FQNEAQ (reference sequence). Between the trimmed V and J ends, which lost 3 bases and 6 bases, there was a span of 11 bases. The CDR3 bases are TGTGCCAGCAGCTTCATACAGGGTGCTGAAGCTTTCTTT. This sequence encodes CASSFIQGAEAFF.

This clonotype occurred many times. This CDR3 is CASSLTSAEQYF. The CDR3 nucleotides read TGTGCCAGCAGTCTTACTAGTGCCGAGCAGTACTTC. The chain is built from TRBV7-2 and TRBJ2-7, with a tentative D call TRBD2 (5 bases). Trimming pared 6 bases from V and 6 bases from J, leaving 12 bases between. Germline CDR1 SGHTA, CDR2 FQGNSA. The CDR3 contains 12 residues.

This clonotype appeared a few times. The chain is built from TRBV6-1 and TRBJ1-2; the match to TRBD1 covers 7 bases. Trimming removed 2 bases from V and 6 bases from J; junction bases left unmatched: 9. Germline V gene sequence: CDR1 MNHNS, CDR2 SASEGT. This CDR3 has 15 residues. In nucleotides, the CDR3 is TGTGCCAGCAGTGAACCCGGGACAGTAGCGAATGGCTACACCTTC. Encoded protein: CASSEPGTVANGYTF.

In regard to this clonotype: Possible read error: a much larger clone is one base away. The chain links TRBV20-1 to TRBJ2-1, with 7 bases that match TRBD2. This CDR3 has 15 amino acids. J gave up 6 bases and V 5 bases, and 13 bases lay outside the gene matches. From germline, CDR1 is DFQATT and CDR2 SNEGSKA (reference sequence). The CDR3 region has the DNA TGCAGTGCTTACAGCGGGGACTCTACCTGCAATGAGCAGTTCTTC. It is translated as CSAYSGDSTCNEQFF.

About this clonotype itself: With a much larger clone just one base away, this may be a read error. No conserved phenylalanine or tryptophan ends this CDR3, so it is likely a read error. The chain uses TRBV6-5 and TRBJ2-7; D is unresolved. The germline V and J ends were trimmed by 2 bases and 2 bases, with 10 bases remaining between them. The CDR3 totals 14 residues. Germline V lookup: CDR1 MNHEY, CDR2 SVGAGI. The CDR3 bases are TGTGCCAGCAGTTACGGCATTAAAGCCTACGAGCAGTACTCC. Protein sequence: CASSYGIKAYEQYS.

This clonotype was recorded many times. The chain is built from TRBV19 and TRBJ2-2; D remains unclear. Germline V lookup: CDR1 LNHDA, CDR2 SQIVND (reference sequence). The CDR3 extends over 14 amino acids. V lost 7 bases and J 4 bases, leaving 13 bases between the germline ends. The CDR3: CASTVSSGTGELFF. The CDR3 DNA is TGTGCCAGTACCGTTTCATCTGGCACCGGGGAGCTGTTTTTT.

This clonotype was detected ten times or more. The chain uses TRBV20-1 and TRBJ2-3, with D hard to call. CDR1 and CDR2 from the germline V gene are DFQATT and SNEGSKA (reference sequence). The CDR3 spans 14 residues. V shed 6 bases and J shed 3 bases, with 16 bases lying between them. The CDR3 reads CSAPNRVGTDTQYF. In DNA form, the CDR3 reads TGCAGTGCCCCAAATAGGGTAGGGACAGATACGCAGTATTTT.

The V gene is TRBV18, the J gene TRBJ2-7, with D unresolved. With 6 bases removed from V and 0 bases from J, the gap between germline ends came to 15 bases. This CDR3 comprises 15 residues. Germline V gene data show CDR1 as KGHSH and CDR2 as LQKENI. In DNA, the CDR3 is TGTGCCAGCTCTCACGGACGAACGAGCTCCTACGAGCAGTACTTC. The encoded protein is CASSHGRTSSYEQYF.

Concerning this clonotype: A much larger clone is a single base away; this may be a read error. The gene calls are TRBV12-3 or TRBV12-4 and TRBJ1-6; D gene ambiguous. V gave up 6 bases and J gave up 0 bases, with 12 bases separating them. The CDR3 spans 16 residues. The CDR3 DNA follows: TGTGCCAGCAGCCCGACGGGGAGCTCCTATAATTCACCCCTCCACTTT. As protein: CASSPTGSSYNSPLHF.

The chain is built from TRBV18 and TRBJ1-1; maybe TRBD1 (6 bases). Germline V gives CDR1 KGHSH, CDR2 LQKENI. The germline V and J ends were trimmed by 9 bases and 5 bases, with 19 bases remaining between them. This CDR3 comprises 14 residues. The CDR3 region has the DNA TGTGCCAGTCAAACCTTCGGAGGGGGAACTGAAGCTTTCTTT. This translates into CASQTFGGGTEAFF.

This clonotype has just a few counts. CDR3 residues: CASNERRGGWSYEQYF. The CDR3 nucleotides read TGTGCCAGCAACGAACGGCGGGGGGGGTGGTCCTACGAGCAGTACTTC. This rearrangement joins TRBV7-8 to TRBJ2-7, with 9 bases fitting TRBD2. The V gene end was trimmed by 7 bases and the J gene end by 1 base; junction bases not matched to a gene: 11. The CDR3 totals 16 residues. Per the germline V gene, CDR1 is SGHVS and CDR2 is FQNEAQ.

This clonotype showed up just once. V and J are TRBV29-1 and TRBJ1-5; possible D gene TRBD1, 5 bases. Germline V gene lookup returns CDR1 SQVTM and CDR2 ANQGSEA. Trimming pared 4 bases from V and 3 bases from J, leaving 7 bases between. The CDR3 is 12 amino acids. DNA of the CDR3: TGCAGCGTTGTGGGGGACAATCAGCCCCAGCATTTT. It yields the protein CSVVGDNQPQHF.

This chain links TRBV19 with TRBJ1-5, with 7 bases matching TRBD1. The V gene end was trimmed by 5 bases and the J gene end by 7 bases; junction bases not matched to a gene: 8. Germline assignment: CDR1 LNHDA and CDR2 SQIVND (reference sequence). The CDR3 is 14 residues long. The CDR3 DNA is TGTGCCAGTAGTTCCCAGACAGGGAGGCAGCCCCAGCATTTT. Protein product: CASSSQTGRQPQHF.

The rearrangement links TRBV25-1 to TRBJ2-1; D is possibly TRBD1 (6 bases). The V gene lost 6 bases and the J gene lost 0 bases, with 15 bases spanning the gap. The CDR3 extends over 16 amino acids. Germline V gives CDR1 MGHDK, CDR2 SYGVNS. The CDR3 spells CASSPGQPASYNEQFF. For the CDR3, the DNA is TGTGCCAGCAGCCCGGGACAACCCGCCTCCTACAATGAGCAGTTCTTC. The variable domain in full, completed from reference TRBV25-1 and TRBJ2-1, reads EADIYQTPRYLVIGTGKKITLECSQTMGHDKMYWYQQDPGMELHLIHYSYGVNSTEKGDLSSESTVSRIRTEHFPLTLESARPSHTSQYLCASSPGQPASYNEQFFGPGTRLTVL.

The chain is built from TRBV24-1 and TRBJ2-2, with D hard to call. The CDR3 is made up of 11 amino acids. Trimming removed 6 bases from V and 5 bases from J, with 3 bases in between. Germline lookup yields CDR1 KGHDR and CDR2 SFDVKD. The CDR3 DNA reads TGTGCCACCAGTTGGACCGGGGAGCTGTTTTTT. This codes for CATSWTGELFF.

The chain employs TRBV7-6 and TRBJ2-3, with 9 bases identical to TRBD2. Germline V CDR1 and CDR2: SGHVS, FNYEAQ. The CDR3 consists of 15 residues. V was clipped by 5 bases and J by 3 bases; unmatched bases: 6. CDR3 protein: CASSPYSGGTDTQYF. The CDR3, as DNA: TGTGCCAGCAGCCCCTACAGCGGGGGGACAGATACGCAGTATTTT.

This clonotype was recorded many times. DNA of the CDR3: TGTGCCAGCAGTGAAGAGATAGTGGATGAGCAGTTCTTC. It is translated as CASSEEIVDEQFF. The rearrangement uses TRBV2 and TRBJ2-1; D is uncertain. Germline assignment: CDR1 SNHLY and CDR2 FYNNEI. The CDR3 spans 13 residues. V lost 1 base to trimming and J lost 8 bases, with 9 bases between them.

This clonotype came up a few times. The genes are TRBV5-1 and TRBJ1-1; D remains ambiguous. Germline V gene sequence: CDR1 SGHRS, CDR2 YFSETQ. CDR3 length equals 15 residues. The ends were cut back, 1 base at V and 4 bases at J, with 14 bases in the middle. The CDR3 sequence: CASSLSAGSGTEAFF. The CDR3 nucleotides are TGCGCCAGCAGCTTGTCGGCGGGGTCAGGCACTGAAGCTTTCTTT.

V and J are TRBV20-1 and TRBJ2-5, with D possibly being TRBD2 (5 bases). The CDR3 consists of 15 residues. Germline-derived CDR1 and CDR2 are DFQATT and SNEGSKA (reference sequence). V lost 2 bases to trimming and J lost 2 bases, with 15 bases between them. The CDR3 sequence is CSARTVSGLQETQYF. The CDR3 DNA follows: TGCAGTGCTAGAACAGTCTCTGGACTTCAAGAGACCCAGTACTTC.

Regarding this clonotype: One junction end disagrees with the germline gene, perhaps due to a read error. CDR3: CASSEGRRSQNF. The CDR3 coding sequence is TGTGCCAGCAGTGAAGGCAGGCGAAGCCAGAATTTC. The chain employs TRBV2 and TRBJ1-6; no firm D call. The CDR3 is 12 residues long. The V gene's germline CDR1 is SNHLY and CDR2 FYNNEI.